This T cell receptor beta chain was captured in a study of CD4 T cells in relation to SARS-CoV-2 and coronaviruses. Study background: After roughly 11 days of antigen culture, PBMC TCR beta CDR3s were sequenced. Study-level findings and limits: Crossreactivity was assessed only for spike protein, not other viral proteins.

On this clone itself: The antigen is undetermined.

The CDR3 is 16 residues long. Germline V gene sequence: CDR1 MNHEY, CDR2 SMNVEV (reference sequence). Trimming cost V 2 bases and J 0 bases, with 12 bases left between them. For approximately eleven days, approximately 10^5 sorted CD4+ cells grew with T cell-depleted PBMCs and CEF. Repertoires were generated with immunoSEQ multiplex PCR, while TCRdb's copy carries only in-frame clones and drops some. The sample includes tens of thousands of clones, 75% to 85% of them seen just once. The rearrangement uses TRBV27 and TRBJ2-3, with unresolved D. Sample: memory CD4+ T cells from PBMCs, cultured in vitro. This clonotype originated in an adult with COVID-19. The CDR3 reads CASSLQLRTSTDTQYF. The DNA for the CDR3 is TGTGCCAGCAGTTTACAGCTGCGTACTAGCACAGATACGCAGTATTTT.